Listed here are 30 T cell receptor beta chains from one sample, sequenced in a study of glioma-infiltrating T cells. TCR alpha and beta CDR3 regions were amplified from RNA using iRepertoire nested multiplex PCR. MiXCR was run by TCRdb on the multiplex PCR reads, yielding one entry per CDR3 protein. The data contain about 400,000 distinct CDR3 sequences, roughly two fifths of them singletons. Material for sequencing was glioma tissue, nonneoplastic brain tissue, or PBMCs (not recorded which). These TCRs come from a human donor with low-grade glioma or glioblastoma, undergoing nonglioma brain surgery, or in good health (not recorded which).

The CDR3 sequence is CASSQDLWGNEQFF. The CDR3 DNA is TGCGCCAGCAGCCAAGATTTGTGGGGCAATGAGCAGTTCTTC. The chain uses TRBV4-3 and TRBJ2-1, with unresolved D. V dropped 0 bases and J dropped 6 bases, with 9 bases sitting between them. The CDR3 totals 14 residues. Germline CDR1 and CDR2: LGHNA and YSLEER.

This chain joins TRBV7-2 and TRBJ2-2; tentative D call: TRBD1 (6 bases). Trimming took 4 bases from V and 7 from J, leaving 16 bases between them. Germline lookup yields CDR1 SGHTA and CDR2 FQGNSA. The CDR3 length is 15 residues. The CDR3 DNA sequence: TGTGCCAGCAGCTCCCGAGTGGGGGCGAGCGGGGAGCTGTTTTTT. Its protein is CASSSRVGASGELFF.

Of note for this clonotype: One junction end disagrees with the germline gene, perhaps due to a read error. The CDR3 nucleotides read TGCGCCAGCAGCCGAAGAACGGGACTAGGAGAACACGAGCAGTACTTC. Protein: CASSRRTGLGEHEQYF. The rearrangement uses TRBV7-2 and TRBJ2-7; 8 nucleotides agree with TRBD2. Germline V gene sequence: CDR1 SGHTA, CDR2 FQGNSA. The CDR3 spans 16 residues. The whole variable domain, remainder taken from reference TRBV7-2 and TRBJ2-7, is GAGVSQSPSNKVTEKGKDVELRCDPISGHTALYWYRQSLGQGLEFLIYFQGNSAPDKSGLPSDRFSAERTGGSVSTLTIQRTQQEDSAVYLCASSRRTGLGEHEQYFGPGTRLTVT.

A remark on this clonotype: Being one base from a much bigger clone, this may be a read error. The chain carries TRBV20-1 and TRBJ1-5, with D unclear. This CDR3 has 13 residues. Trimming stripped 0 bases from V and 6 bases from J, with 9 bases between. The germline V gene has CDR1 DFQATT and CDR2 SNEGSKA (reference sequence). The CDR3 spells CSAREDLVQPQHF. Here the CDR3 DNA reads TGCAGTGCTAGAGAGGATTTGGTTCAGCCCCAGCATTTT.

In the case of this clonotype: A clone one base away is much larger, so this may be a read error. This sequence joins TRBV15 and TRBJ2-1; D gene ambiguous. This CDR3 has 15 amino acids. Trimming cost V 2 bases and J 3 bases, with 11 bases left between them. Germline V CDR1 and CDR2: LNHNV, YYDKDF (reference sequence). The CDR3 DNA sequence: TGTGCCACCAGCAGAAGCAGGAAGGGCTACAATGAGCAGTTCTTC. It yields the protein CATSRSRKGYNEQFF.

This sequence joins TRBV20-1 and TRBJ1-6, with D hard to call. Germline V CDR1 and CDR2: DFQATT, SNEGSKA (reference sequence). V dropped 6 bases and J dropped 12 bases, with 21 bases sitting between them. The CDR3 runs 14 residues. DNA of the CDR3: TGCAGTGCCCCTCAACAGTTCAATTCCGGACCCCTCCACTTT. Its translation: CSAPQQFNSGPLHF.

This clonotype was detected only a few times. A much larger clone lies one base from this, so it may be a read error. The chain employs TRBV6-1 and TRBJ2-7, with 8 bases fitting TRBD2. Trimming took 6 bases from V and 3 from J; bases not matched to a gene: 7. The CDR3 is made up of 14 amino acids. Per the germline V gene, CDR1 is MNHNS and CDR2 is SASEGT. The CDR3 loop reads CASSPGGVSYEQYF. CDR3 DNA: TGTGCCAGCAGCCCCGGGGGGGTTAGCTACGAGCAGTACTTC.

This clonotype was found once. A read error is likely, as this CDR3 ends without the conserved phenylalanine or tryptophan. This rearrangement joins TRBV6-1 to TRBJ1-2; no reliable D call. Trimming left V 2 bases short and J 6 bases short, with 16 bases between. This CDR3 contains 15 residues. CDR1 and CDR2 (germline): MNHNS, SASEGT. The CDR3 loop reads CASSEFGAHPDGYTL. The CDR3, as DNA: TGTGCCAGCAGTGAATTCGGTGCCCACCCCGATGGCTACACCTTA.

CDR3 amino acids: CSARGISLGNEQFF. CDR3 DNA: TGCAGTGCTAGAGGAATAAGTTTAGGAAATGAGCAGTTCTTC. The rearrangement joins TRBV20-1 to TRBJ2-1; no firm D call. V gave up 1 base and J gave up 7 bases, with 14 bases separating them. This CDR3 contains 14 residues. The germline V gene has CDR1 DFQATT and CDR2 SNEGSKA (reference sequence).

This clonotype came up many times. The rearrangement uses TRBV4-2 and TRBJ1-2, with a weak D call TRBD1 (6 bases). The germline gives CDR1 LGHNA, CDR2 YNFKEQ. The CDR3 has 14 amino acids. V was clipped by 0 bases and J by 8 bases, with 13 bases between them. The CDR3 here is CASSQDRGIAGYTF. CDR3 DNA sequence: TGTGCCAGCAGCCAAGACAGGGGTATTGCCGGCTACACCTTC.

The count of this clonotype is one. A much larger clonotype is one base distant, so this may be a read error. This rearrangement joins TRBV4-3 to TRBJ2-7; no firm D call. The CDR3 has 13 residues. The V end lost 4 bases, the J end lost 7 bases, and 14 bases lay between the germline ends. The germline gives CDR1 LGHNA, CDR2 YSLEER. CDR3 protein: CASSPDSDNEQYF. The DNA for the CDR3 is TGCGCCAGCAGCCCCGACTCAGACAATGAGCAGTACTTC.

This sequence joins TRBV7-3 and TRBJ2-7; TRBD1 or TRBD2 may be the D gene (7 bases each). Germline lookup yields CDR1 SGHTA and CDR2 FQGTGA. V was clipped by 3 bases and J by 5 bases, with 11 bases between them. The CDR3 is made up of 13 amino acids. The CDR3 DNA reads as TGTGCCAGCAGCTTCAGGGGGGGCAACGAGCAGTACTTC. Translation: CASSFRGGNEQYF.

As for this clonotype: Since a much larger clone is just one base distant, this may be a read error. V usage is TRBV6-9 and J usage is TRBJ1-1, with a tentative D call TRBD1 (5 bases). This CDR3 has 16 amino acids. Germline V gene data show CDR1 as MNHGY and CDR2 as SVAAGI. Trimming shortened V by 3 bases and J by 2 bases, and 16 bases separated the two germline ends. CDR3 nucleotide sequence: TGTGCCAGCAGTTACTCGAATACCGGGGCTAACACTGAAGCTTTCTTT. Translated, it gives CASSYSNTGANTEAFF.

As for this clonotype: Germline is not matched at one junction end, which may reflect a read error. The rearrangement links TRBV2 to TRBJ2-1, with 9 bases matching TRBD2. The germline V gene encodes CDR1 SNHLY and CDR2 FYNNEI. This CDR3 is built from 15 residues. CDR3 protein: CASHGNLAGAREKLF. The CDR3 bases are TGTGCCAGCCACGGGAACTTAGCGGGAGCGAGGGAGAAGCTCTTC.

This CDR3 is CASSLGNYYNEQFF. CDR3 DNA: TGTGCCAGCAGCTTAGGAAACTACTACAATGAGCAGTTCTTC. V usage is TRBV7-2 and J usage is TRBJ2-1; no reliable D call. Germline V lookup: CDR1 SGHTA, CDR2 FQGNSA. This CDR3 is 14 amino acids long. V was trimmed by 1 base and J by 3 bases, leaving 7 bases between them.

This clonotype was counted only a few times. This CDR3 is CASSEGRQQGYTF. CDR3 DNA sequence: TGTGCCAGCAGTGAAGGCAGGCAACAAGGCTACACCTTC. The rearrangement joins TRBV2 to TRBJ1-2, with D hard to call. V dropped 1 base and J dropped 8 bases, with 11 bases sitting between them. The CDR3 totals 13 residues. Germline CDR1 and CDR2: SNHLY and FYNNEI.

The CDR3 sequence is CASSFSGASTDTQYF. The CDR3 coding sequence is TGTGCCAGCAGTTTCTCCGGGGCGAGCACAGATACGCAGTATTTT. This chain links TRBV13 with TRBJ2-3, with D perhaps matching TRBD1 or TRBD2 (5 bases each). This CDR3 spans 15 amino acids. The germline gives CDR1 PRHDT, CDR2 FYEKMQ (reference sequence). The ends were cut back, 6 bases at V and 0 bases at J, with 13 bases in the middle.

The table lists this clonotype with many counts. The chain carries TRBV27 and TRBJ2-7; D is unclear. Trimming took off 2 bases at V and 1 base at J, with 12 bases between the two ends. The length of the CDR3 is 15 residues. CDR1 MNHEY and CDR2 SMNVEV come from the germline V gene (reference sequence). Written as DNA, the CDR3 is TGTGCCAGCAGTTTAAGTCAAGGTGGGTCCTACGAGCAGTACTTC. Translated: CASSLSQGGSYEQYF.

The sample holds many counts of this clonotype. The chain recombines TRBV27 with TRBJ1-1, with D hard to call. V was cut by 5 bases and J by 0 bases, with 7 bases left in between. In germline, CDR1 is MNHEY, CDR2 SMNVEV (reference sequence). The CDR3 length is 13 residues. CDR3 protein: CASSRWVNTEAFF. CDR3 nucleotide sequence: TGTGCCAGCAGTCGTTGGGTGAACACTGAAGCTTTCTTT.

Of note for this clonotype: Its ends do not fully match the called genes, so a read error is possible. This chain connects TRBV27 to TRBJ2-3; maybe TRBD2 (6 bases). Germline V gene data show CDR1 as MNHEY and CDR2 as SMNVEV (reference sequence). CDR3 size: 17 residues. CDR3 in amino acids: CASIPSRVSGITGTQYF. For the CDR3, the DNA is TGTGCCAGCATTCCCTCCCGGGTTAGCGGAATCACAGGTACGCAGTATTTT.

This clonotype occurred many times. The rearrangement links TRBV28 to TRBJ1-1; tentative D call: TRBD1 (6 bases). Germline V gene data show CDR1 as MDHEN and CDR2 as SYDVKM. The CDR3 totals 14 residues. V was pared by 3 bases and J by 4 bases, with 12 bases between. The CDR3, as DNA: TGTGCCAGCAGTTTTGAGGGAGGGGGCACTGAAGCTTTCTTT. It specifies CASSFEGGGTEAFF.

For this clonotype: Germline and junction disagree at one end, which may indicate a read error. V gene TRBV6-2 or TRBV6-3 combines with J gene TRBJ1-3; TRBD1 is a possible D gene (5 bases). This CDR3 is 14 amino acids long. Germline-derived CDR1 and CDR2 are MNHEY and SVGEGT. CDR3 nucleotide sequence: TGTGCCACCTGGCGGGGGAACTCTGGAAACACCATGTATTTT. Amino acid sequence: CATWRGNSGNTMYF.

The chain links TRBV25-1 to TRBJ1-4; D uncertain. CDR3 length equals 18 residues. With 4 bases removed from V and 1 base from J, the gap between germline ends came to 19 bases. Germline CDR1 MGHDK, CDR2 SYGVNS. In DNA, the CDR3 is TGTGCCAGCAGTGCTCAGGTGGGGATTATGGGAACTAATGAAAAACTGTTTTTT. This translates into CASSAQVGIMGTNEKLFF.

This clonotype has more than one count but fewer than ten. The chain is built from TRBV5-1 and TRBJ1-1; the D gene is possibly TRBD1 (5 bases). Germline V gives CDR1 SGHRS, CDR2 YFSETQ. This CDR3 contains 14 residues. V gave up 7 bases and J gave up 8 bases, with 21 bases separating them. CDR3 sequence reads: CASRMGPTVVEAFF. The DNA for the CDR3 is TGCGCCAGCCGAATGGGACCGACCGTCGTAGAAGCTTTCTTT.

The V call is TRBV28, the J call TRBJ2-7; tentative D call: TRBD1 (6 bases). With 7 bases removed from V and 0 bases from J, the gap between germline ends came to 13 bases. Germline-derived CDR1 and CDR2 are MDHEN and SYDVKM. This CDR3 has 14 residues. CDR3 sequence (DNA): TGTGCCAGCACCCAGACAGGTTTCTCCTACGAGCAGTACTTC. This codes for CASTQTGFSYEQYF.

Points on this clonotype: A much larger clonotype is one base distant, so this may be a read error. The chain couples TRBV15 to TRBJ1-5, with TRBD1 matching 8 bases. The CDR3 totals 14 residues. Germline-derived CDR1 and CDR2 are LNHNV and YYDKDF (reference sequence). The CDR3 sequence: CDTRRDRSSAPQHF. CDR3 sequence (DNA): TGTGACACCAGACGGGACAGGTCGTCGGCGCCCCAGCATTTT.

The chain has TRBV5-4 and TRBJ2-1, with a tentative D call TRBD2 (5 bases). CDR1 is SGHNT, CDR2 YYREEE, per germline (reference sequence). This CDR3 spans 14 amino acids. Trimming removed 1 base at V and 5 bases at J, with 10 bases between. CDR3: CASSLSLAHNEQFF. The CDR3, as DNA: TGTGCCAGCAGCTTGAGTCTAGCCCACAATGAGCAGTTCTTC.

This clonotype occurred a few times. This rearrangement joins TRBV6-2 or TRBV6-3 to TRBJ2-7, with a weak D call TRBD2 (5 bases). Germline values: CDR1 MNHEY, CDR2 SVGEGT. The CDR3 is 14 amino acids. V shed 2 bases and J shed 1 base, with 9 bases lying between them. The CDR3 DNA sequence: TGTGCCAGCAGTTACCTCTCGGGATCCTACGAGCAGTACTTC. Translating it yields CASSYLSGSYEQYF.

A word on this clonotype: This clone may be a read error of a much larger clone one base away. The V and J genes are TRBV20-1 and TRBJ2-7; 14 bases match TRBD2. The CDR3 is 19 amino acids. V lost 5 bases, J lost 2 bases, and 17 bases stayed unmatched. Germline assignment: CDR1 DFQATT and CDR2 SNEGSKA (reference sequence). CDR3 coding DNA: TGCAGTGCTCGCATAGCTCCTGGGACTAGCGGGAGACCCACCTACGAGCAGTACTTC. It encodes CSARIAPGTSGRPTYEQYF.

This clonotype was recorded many times. This chain links TRBV6-6 with TRBJ1-1; D call uncertain. Trimming removed 2 bases from V and 0 bases from J, with 10 bases in between. The CDR3 has 15 amino acids. The V gene's germline CDR1 is MNHNY and CDR2 SVGAGI (reference sequence). CDR3 protein: CASSYVGDLNTEAFF. DNA for the CDR3: TGTGCCAGCAGTTACGTCGGGGATCTGAACACTGAAGCTTTCTTT.